These 22 T cell receptor beta chains came from one sample sequenced in a study of regulatory T cells in long-lasting Graves disease. Sequencing libraries for TCR beta were prepared with iRepertoire HTBI primers and Arm-PCR of CDR3 regions. Each CDR3 protein gets one entry after TCRdb re-called the multiplex PCR reads with MiXCR. The table shows 700,000 or so distinct CDR3 sequences, with approximately 29% occurring only once. Documented time point: persistent/refractory GD, antithyroid drugs over 5 years with positive TRAb. PBMC RNA served as the TCR library source. Sequences were derived from peripheral blood mononuclear cells (PBMCs), sampled when the disease was refractory, from a patient treated with antithyroid drugs. The receptors were gathered from a female donor with Graves disease.

V gene TRBV10-3 combines with J gene TRBJ1-1; D uncertain. The CDR3 is made up of 11 amino acids. The germline V gene has CDR1 ENHRY and CDR2 SYGVKD. V was pared by 7 bases and J by 4 bases, with 7 bases between. The CDR3 DNA sequence: TGTGCCATCAAGGTGGGCACTGAAGCTTTCTTT. It is translated as CAIKVGTEAFF.

The sample holds many counts of this clonotype. This chain joins TRBV28 and TRBJ1-4, with D unresolved. Trimming took off 5 bases at V and 0 bases at J, with 10 bases between the two ends. CDR3 length: 15 amino acids. Germline CDR1 reads MDHEN; CDR2 reads SYDVKM. The CDR3 loop is CASSTSGATNEKLFF. Written as DNA, the CDR3 is TGTGCCAGCAGTACATCTGGGGCAACTAATGAAAAACTGTTTTTT.

The gene calls are TRBV6-5 and TRBJ2-7; 13 bases match TRBD2. CDR1 is MNHEY and CDR2 is SVGAGI in the germline V gene. Germline trimming cut 4 bases from V and 4 bases from J; bases unmatched to any gene: 13. The CDR3 has 18 amino acids. The CDR3 sequence: CASSSITRTSGSGYEQYF. CDR3 nucleotides: TGTGCCAGCAGTTCCATAACGAGGACTAGCGGGAGTGGATACGAGCAGTACTTC.

The V call is TRBV7-2, the J call TRBJ2-2; D may be TRBD2 (6 bases). The CDR3 has 15 residues. CDR1 is SGHTA and CDR2 is FQGNSA in the germline V gene. V was clipped by 6 bases and J by 1 base, with 12 bases between them. The CDR3 DNA follows: TGTGCCAGCAGTCAAATGGGGGGGAACACCGGGGAGCTGTTTTTT. It encodes CASSQMGGNTGELFF. The whole variable domain, filled in from reference TRBV7-2 and TRBJ2-2, reads GAGVSQSPSNKVTEKGKDVELRCDPISGHTALYWYRQSLGQGLEFLIYFQGNSAPDKSGLPSDRFSAERTGGSVSTLTIQRTQQEDSAVYLCASSQMGGNTGELFFGEGSRLTVL.

The chain couples TRBV7-6 to TRBJ2-5; TRBD2 matches at 7 bases. The length of the CDR3 is 15 residues. Germline-derived CDR1 and CDR2 are SGHVS and FNYEAQ. Trimming cost V 1 base and J 5 bases; bases outside gene matches: 7. The CDR3, as DNA: TGTGCCAGCAGCTTAGAAGTGGGAGGGCCTGAGACCCAGTACTTC. Its protein product is CASSLEVGGPETQYF.

In its sample, this clonotype was seen a few times. The chain carries TRBV3-1 and TRBJ1-4; D is undetermined. The CDR3 runs 14 residues. V lost 5 bases, J lost 10 bases, and 17 bases lay in between. The germline V gene encodes CDR1 LGHDT and CDR2 YNNKEL (reference sequence). The CDR3 here is CASSERPGGGKLFF. CDR3 DNA: TGTGCCAGCAGCGAGAGGCCGGGAGGTGGAAAACTGTTTTTT. Complete variable domain (other parts from reference TRBV3-1 and TRBJ1-4): DTAVSQTPKYLVTQMGNDKSIKCEQNLGHDTMYWYKQDSKKFLKIMFSYNNKELIINETVPNRFSPKSPDKAHLNLHINSLELGDSAVYFCASSERPGGGKLFFGSGTQLSVL.

In this sample, this clonotype turned up many times. The J gene is TRBJ1-1, the V gene TRBV12-3 or TRBV12-4; D is undetermined. Trimming shortened V by 3 bases and J by 2 bases, and 10 bases separated the two germline ends. CDR3 length: 14 residues. This chain's CDR3 is CASSFYGENTEAFF. CDR3 DNA: TGTGCCAGCAGTTTTTATGGAGAAAACACTGAAGCTTTCTTT.

The chain is built from TRBV29-1 and TRBJ1-1, with D unresolved. Germline V gene lookup returns CDR1 SQVTM and CDR2 ANQGSEA. V dropped 6 bases and J dropped 0 bases, with 8 bases sitting between them. CDR3 length equals 12 residues. The CDR3 bases are TGCAGCGTCTGCGACTTGAACACTGAAGCTTTCTTT. The encoded protein is CSVCDLNTEAFF.

This clonotype came up many times. The chain has TRBV12-3 or TRBV12-4 and TRBJ2-7; TRBD2 aligns across 11 bases. The CDR3 length is 13 residues. J gave up 4 bases and V 5 bases, and 1 base lay outside the gene matches. CDR3 sequence reads: CASSTSGSYEQYF. CDR3 in DNA: TGTGCCAGCAGTACTAGCGGGAGTTACGAGCAGTACTTC.

The J gene is TRBJ1-4, the V gene TRBV4-1; D unresolved. The CDR3 sequence is 16 residues long. V lost 4 bases and J 0 bases, leaving 12 bases between the germline ends. Germline assignment: CDR1 MGHRA and CDR2 YSYEKL. As DNA, the CDR3 is TGCGCCAGCAGCCCTTCGGGCCCCGCAACTAATGAAAAACTGTTTTTT. Amino acids: CASSPSGPATNEKLFF.

This clonotype was recorded many times. The chain has TRBV5-1 and TRBJ1-2; D is ambiguous. With 4 bases removed from V and 7 bases from J, the gap between germline ends came to 14 bases. Germline V CDR1 and CDR2: SGHRS, YFSETQ. This CDR3 has 13 residues. For the CDR3, the DNA is TGCGCCAGCAGCCCCACCTTAGGATCTGGCTACACCTTC. Encoded protein: CASSPTLGSGYTF.

This clonotype was seen a handful of times. The chain is built from TRBV11-2 and TRBJ1-2; 8 bases are shared with TRBD1. Unmatched junction bases numbered 6, after V lost 5 bases and J lost 1 base. Germline V gene data show CDR1 as SGHAT and CDR2 as FQNNGV. The CDR3 covers 15 residues. The CDR3: CASSRTTGDNYGYTF. The CDR3 coding sequence is TGTGCCAGCAGCCGAACGACAGGGGATAACTATGGCTACACCTTC. The full variable domain, with the rest looked up from reference TRBV11-2 and TRBJ1-2, is EAGVAQSPRYKIIEKRQSVAFWCNPISGHATLYWYQQILGQGPKLLIQFQNNGVVDDSQLPKDRFSAERLKGVDSTLKIQPAKLEDSAVYLCASSRTTGDNYGYTFGSGTRLTVV.

The V and J genes are TRBV5-6 and TRBJ2-7, with D tentatively TRBD2 (6 bases). Trimming removed 1 base from V and 6 bases from J, with 14 bases in between. Germline V lookup: CDR1 SGHDT, CDR2 YYEEEE. The CDR3 consists of 14 residues. This CDR3 reads CASSLRRLAFEQYF. CDR3 coding DNA: TGTGCCAGCAGCTTGCGAAGGCTAGCGTTCGAGCAGTACTTC.

This clonotype was observed a single time. The V call is TRBV27, the J call TRBJ2-5; possible D gene TRBD2, 5 bases. Germline V CDR1 and CDR2: MNHEY, SMNVEV (reference sequence). The CDR3 has 15 amino acids. Trimming cost V 5 bases and J 1 base, with 14 bases left between them. In DNA, the CDR3 is TGTGCCAGCAGTCCCAGAGCGGCCCCCCAAGAGACCCAGTACTTC. Its translation: CASSPRAAPQETQYF.

This clonotype was counted only a few times. The chain carries TRBV28 and TRBJ1-2; 11 bases are a match to TRBD1. The germline gives CDR1 MDHEN, CDR2 SYDVKM. This CDR3 region has 15 residues. With V trimmed by 6 bases and J by 3 bases, 6 bases remained unmatched. This chain's CDR3 is CASRQPGQGDYGYTF. In DNA form, the CDR3 reads TGTGCCAGCAGGCAACCGGGACAGGGGGACTATGGCTACACCTTC.

The chain has TRBV5-6 and TRBJ1-5; weak D call: TRBD1 (6 bases). V shed 1 base and J shed 6 bases, with 20 bases lying between them. From germline, CDR1 is SGHDT and CDR2 YYEEEE. The CDR3 has 17 residues. DNA for the CDR3: TGTGCCAGCAGCTTGAGGGGGGGGACCCCCGTTGTTCAGCCCCAGCATTTT. Encoded protein: CASSLRGGTPVVQPQHF. Complete variable domain (other parts from reference TRBV5-6 and TRBJ1-5): DAGVTQSPTHLIKTRGQQVTLRCSPKSGHDTVSWYQQALGQGPQFIFQYYEEEERQRGNFPDRFSGHQFPNYSSELNVNALLLGDSALYLCASSLRGGTPVVQPQHFGDGTRLSIL.

This clonotype was found a few times. The chain couples TRBV20-1 to TRBJ1-5; no definite D call. Trimming shortened V by 2 bases and J by 0 bases, and 8 bases separated the two germline ends. From germline, CDR1 is DFQATT and CDR2 SNEGSKA (reference sequence). The CDR3 is made up of 14 amino acids. The CDR3 spells CSARLAVSNQPQHF. For the CDR3, the DNA is TGCAGTGCTAGATTGGCCGTTAGCAATCAGCCCCAGCATTTT.

This sequence joins TRBV19 and TRBJ2-2; 7 bases are shared with TRBD1. Germline V gives CDR1 LNHDA, CDR2 SQIVND (reference sequence). CDR3 size: 15 residues. With V trimmed by 8 bases and J by 2 bases, 8 bases remained unmatched. CDR3 sequence (DNA): TGTGCCAGTTCCGGGACAGCCTCTAACACCGGGGAGCTGTTTTTT. It translates to CASSGTASNTGELFF.

The rearrangement uses TRBV30 and TRBJ2-7; 9 bases agree with TRBD1. The CDR3 runs to 14 residues. CDR1 and CDR2 (germline): GTSNPN, SVGIG (reference sequence). J lost 5 bases, V lost 2 bases, and 7 bases had no gene match. This chain's CDR3 is CAWSQTGGSHEQYF. The CDR3 region has the DNA TGTGCCTGGAGTCAGACAGGGGGGTCCCACGAGCAGTACTTC. Drawing the rest from reference TRBV30 and TRBJ2-7, the complete variable domain is SQTIHQWPATLVQPVGSPLSLECTVEGTSNPNLYWYRQAAGRGLQLLFYSVGIGQISSEVPQNLSASRPQDRQFILSSKKLLLSDSGFYLCAWSQTGGSHEQYFGPGTRLTVT.

The gene calls are TRBV25-1 and TRBJ2-7; a weak D match, TRBD2 (6 bases). The CDR3 is 15 residues long. V was shortened by 2 bases and J by 0 bases, with 11 bases between the two germline ends. The V gene's germline CDR1 is MGHDK and CDR2 SYGVNS. This CDR3 is CASSETSGCSYEQYF. In DNA form, the CDR3 reads TGTGCCAGCAGTGAAACGAGCGGGTGCTCCTACGAGCAGTACTTC.

This clonotype was detected ten times or more. The chain couples TRBV12-3 or TRBV12-4 to TRBJ1-1; D perhaps matches TRBD1 (5 bases). V was shortened by 8 bases and J by 1 base, with 11 bases between the two germline ends. The CDR3 totals 13 residues. CDR3 loop: CASGQTENTEAFF. CDR3 DNA sequence: TGTGCCAGCGGCCAGACAGAGAACACTGAAGCTTTCTTT.

This clonotype was recorded many times. V is TRBV12-3 or TRBV12-4 and J is TRBJ2-7, with 7 bases lining up with TRBD1. CDR3 length: 14 residues. V dropped 2 bases and J dropped 3; count of bases not matched to a gene: 4. In DNA, the CDR3 is TGTGCCAGCAGTTTATGGCAGGGGGACTACGAGCAGTACTTC. This translates into CASSLWQGDYEQYF.